A selection of T cell receptor beta chains follows, all from one sample in a study of blood T cell repertoires in COVID-19. The data were produced by immunoSEQ multiplex PCR, yet TCRdb's version contains in-frame clones alone and is incomplete. The sample holds 100,000 or so clones; 75% to 90% are singletons and the top ten take about 7.7%. Material: peripheral blood. These receptors were collected from a man aged 55 to 70 with acute or convalescent COVID-19. The conserved cysteine and the conserved F or W are not part of the CDR3 here. A D gene is named only where the DNA matches it firmly.

TRBV30 | TRBD1 | AWSLQGAMDNEQF
TRBV27 | - | ASGSQAQSFGYT
TRBV10-1 | TRBD2 | ASSGPGLAASGEQF
TRBV6-5 | TRBD1 | ASLNAGGWEQY
TRBV6-4 | TRBD1 | ASSDSGTGTDTQY
TRBV11-2 | TRBD1 | ASSLGTGIYEQY
TRBV19 | TRBD1 | ASSPQTGMNTEAF
TRBV3-1/TRBV3-2 | TRBD2 | ASSPRSGGVYNEQF
TRBV6-2/TRBV6-3 | - | ASSYEGYNEQF
TRBV19 | TRBD1 | ASRLRTGASNQPQH
TRBV6-5 | TRBD1 | ASSSELGQGSYT
TRBV13 | - | ASSLGPSGYT
TRBV5-1 | - | ASSFARGINYGYT
TRBV2 | TRBD1 | ASSRSQGVSNYGYT
TRBV11-2 | - | ASSWGRRNTEAF
TRBV18 | TRBD1 | ASSRGTGNTEAF
TRBV30 | - | AWSVLAERGYT
TRBV6-5 | TRBD2 | ASTQPGLPYEQY
TRBV4-1 | - | ASSLTPLSASSYNEQF
TRBV7-2 | - | ASSALSSPLH
TRBV5-4 | TRBD2 | ASSPAGGRNGELF